This TCR beta chain is from a study of T cells in localized non-small cell lung cancer. Study-level points and caveats: Adjacent lung had a median roughly 58 of the 100 largest tumor clones. Since sequencing was restricted to only one region of the tumor, intratumor heterogeneity remains a possibility. In uninvolved adjacent lung, T cell clonality reached its highest value, exceeding tumor.

Only in-frame clones appear in the TCRdb table, and some are missing; sequencing was by immunoSEQ multiplex PCR. The sample includes about 52,000 clones, about three quarters of them seen just once. As regards this clone: Its antigen is still unknown.

This CDR3 has 13 amino acids. CDR1 is SGHTA and CDR2 is FQGTGA in the germline V gene. Trimming took 2 bases from V and 5 from J, leaving 9 bases between them. The chain carries TRBV7-3 and TRBJ2-5; D is undetermined. The starting material was PBMCs, obtained before any cancer treatment. The sequence was collected from a woman aged 40-69 years with stage II lung adenocarcinoma. In DNA form, the CDR3 reads TGTGCCAGCAGCTTATGGCAAGAGGAGACCCAGTACTTC. Its translation: CASSLWQEETQYF.